The T cell receptor (beta chain) under discussion was sequenced for a study of blood T cell repertoires in COVID-19. Seattle's enrolled individuals joined amid active infection and were then monitored longitudinally. This clone was found a few times. TCRdb keeps only in-frame clones here, not all; method: immunoSEQ multiplex PCR. Here the sample spans about 400,000 clones, around nine tenths being singletons. The sequence was collected from an older woman with COVID-19, enrolled during active disease. The sequenced material came from peripheral blood.

CDR3 sequence reads: CASSGAGTGNEKLFF. The CDR3 DNA is TGCGCCAGCAGTGGGGCCGGGACAGGGAATGAAAAACTGTTTTTT. This chain connects TRBV10-2 to TRBJ1-4; the match to TRBD1 covers 9 bases. Unmatched junction bases numbered 5, after V lost 4 bases and J lost 5 bases. The CDR3 consists of 15 residues. Germline loops: CDR1 WSHSY, CDR2 SAAADI.